These 9 T cell receptor beta chains originate from one sample sequenced in a study of cytomegalovirus exposure and HLA in healthy donors. The PCR ran on 60 Vbeta and 13 Jbeta primers. The repertoire was sequenced with immunoSEQ multiplex PCR; TCRdb's copy has only in-frame clones and lacks some. Altogether 100,000 or so clones are present, roughly 70% being singletons, with the ten largest covering 4% to 5.5%. The sample comprised PBMCs. The source of these receptors is a woman between 18 and 30 years old in good health and CMV-seropositive.

The chain has TRBV9 and TRBJ1-1; D is undetermined. Germline-derived CDR1 and CDR2 are SGDLS and YYNGEE. Trimming left V 0 bases short and J 4 bases short, with 7 bases between. The length of the CDR3 is 13 residues. The CDR3 coding sequence is TGTGCCAGCAGCGTAGCTCAGGTCACTGAAGCTTTCTTT. The encoded protein is CASSVAQVTEAFF.

The genes are TRBV30 and TRBJ2-3; 8 bases agree with TRBD2. This CDR3 comprises 15 residues. The germline V gene has CDR1 GTSNPN and CDR2 SVGIG (reference sequence). J was trimmed by 3 bases and V by 7 bases; bases with no gene match: 12. CDR3 coding DNA: TGTGCCTCTGAACTAGCGGTGTTTAGGACAGATACGCAGTATTTT. Protein: CASELAVFRTDTQYF.

The chain combines TRBV5-6 with TRBJ2-7; D is uncertain. This CDR3 region has 15 residues. Trimming took off 4 bases at V and 3 bases at J, with 17 bases between the two ends. CDR1 and CDR2 from the germline V gene are SGHDT and YYEEEE. In nucleotides, the CDR3 is TGTGCCAGCAGCCTGAGGCTAACCCCCGACTACGAGCAGTACTTC. Translation: CASSLRLTPDYEQYF.

The chain links TRBV18 to TRBJ2-1, with D hard to call. The germline V and J ends were trimmed by 0 bases and 9 bases, with 9 bases remaining between them. From germline, CDR1 is KGHSH and CDR2 LQKENI. The CDR3 extends over 13 amino acids. This CDR3 reads CASSPPVTAEQFF. CDR3 nucleotides: TGTGCCAGCTCACCACCGGTCACAGCTGAGCAGTTCTTC.

The chain employs TRBV19 and TRBJ1-1; D is perhaps TRBD1 (5 bases). Germline V lookup: CDR1 LNHDA, CDR2 SQIVND (reference sequence). The CDR3 totals 13 residues. V gave up 7 bases and J gave up 4 bases, with 13 bases separating them. The CDR3 DNA is TGTGCCAGTAACGGGGGTTTGGGCACTGAAGCTTTCTTT. Translated: CASNGGLGTEAFF.

V usage is TRBV19 and J usage is TRBJ2-2, with 8 positions matching TRBD2. J was trimmed by 7 bases and V by 6 bases; bases with no gene match: 1. Germline V gene data show CDR1 as LNHDA and CDR2 as SQIVND (reference sequence). The CDR3 length is 12 residues. The CDR3 reads CASSGRGGELFF. The CDR3 DNA is TGTGCCAGTAGCGGGAGGGGCGGGGAGCTGTTTTTT.

This clone was detected a few times. Distinct nucleotide sequences in the sample also encode this CDR3. The chain combines TRBV18 with TRBJ1-4, with 9 positions matching TRBD1. V shed 3 bases and J 7 bases; nucleotides not matched to a gene: 3. Per the germline V gene, CDR1 is KGHSH and CDR2 is LQKENI. CDR3 length: 14 residues. CDR3 sequence reads: CASSPGTGREKLFF. CDR3 nucleotides: TGTGCCAGCTCACCTGGGACAGGGCGTGAAAAACTGTTTTTT.

The chain employs TRBV9 and TRBJ1-5, with 7 bases that match TRBD1. The V gene end was trimmed by 3 bases and the J gene end by 0 bases; junction bases not matched to a gene: 3. The CDR3 totals 15 residues. CDR1 is SGDLS, CDR2 YYNGEE, per germline. As DNA, the CDR3 is TGTGCCAGCAGCGCGGGACAGTATAGCAATCAGCCCCAGCATTTT. This codes for CASSAGQYSNQPQHF.

This clone was seen a few times. The chain employs TRBV30 and TRBJ2-1; tentative D call: TRBD2 (6 bases). The germline V gene encodes CDR1 GTSNPN and CDR2 SVGIG (reference sequence). Trimming shortened V by 0 bases and J by 2 bases, and 11 bases separated the two germline ends. The CDR3 length is 15 residues. CDR3 amino acids: CAWSVGSGAYNEQFF. CDR3 sequence (DNA): TGTGCCTGGAGTGTAGGGTCGGGAGCCTACAATGAGCAGTTCTTC.